Below are 6 T cell receptor beta chains sequenced from a single sample in a study of identical twins (dated by TCRdb to between 2015 and 2016). The library was obtained by 5' RACE. TCRdb records Illumina HiSeq 2000 as the sequencer. The public reads were quality trimmed at Q25 with fastp and then assembled into clones with MiXCR by TCRdb, keeping productive beta chains. Each CDR3 protein gets just one entry, which takes the most common genes and DNA from the rows behind it. Recorded for this sample are about 660,000 distinct CDR3 sequences; 8.6% of them occurred a single time. The leading ten clones occupy 0.98% of the sample. These data also formed part of another study, on yellow fever vaccine responses in identical twins.

Input material: PBMCs. Receptors were obtained from a woman younger than 30 in good health.

The table lists this clonotype with many counts. This chain links TRBV7-9 with TRBJ1-1, with D perhaps matching TRBD1 (5 bases). The CDR3 has 14 residues. CDR1 and CDR2 from the germline V gene are SEHNR and FQNEAQ (reference sequence). Trimming left V 3 bases short and J 1 base short, with 9 bases between. The CDR3 region is CASSFLGENTEAFF. For the CDR3, the DNA is TGTGCCAGCAGCTTCTTGGGGGAGAACACTGAAGCTTTCTTT.

This clonotype was picked up a small number of times. The chain recombines TRBV28 with TRBJ1-3; no firm D call. V shed 3 bases and J shed 3 bases, with 12 bases lying between them. The CDR3 length is 15 residues. CDR1 and CDR2 from the germline V gene are MDHEN and SYDVKM. Here the CDR3 reads CASSFVPLLGNTIYF. CDR3 coding DNA: TGTGCCAGCAGTTTCGTACCGCTTCTTGGAAACACCATATATTTT.

The chain joins TRBV25-1 to TRBJ1-2; no definite D call. The length of the CDR3 is 14 residues. Germline-derived CDR1 and CDR2 are MGHDK and SYGVNS. The germline V and J ends were trimmed by 5 bases and 5 bases, with 15 bases remaining between them. CDR3 amino acids: CASSNGGRFYGYTF. The CDR3 DNA reads TGTGCCAGCAGTAACGGAGGGAGATTTTATGGCTACACCTTC.

The chain employs TRBV6-4 and TRBJ1-6; D is unresolved. Trimming stripped 0 bases from V and 19 bases from J, with 13 bases between. The length of the CDR3 is 12 residues. Germline loops: CDR1 MRHNA, CDR2 SNTAGT. DNA for the CDR3: TGTGCCAGCAGTGACTCGGCGGGGTTCGTGCACTTT. As protein: CASSDSAGFVHF.

CDR3 sequence: CASSYSISGTTGELFF. CDR3 sequence (DNA): TGTGCCAGCAGTTACTCGATTAGCGGGACAACCGGGGAGCTGTTTTTT. The chain joins TRBV6-5 to TRBJ2-2; 8 nucleotides line up with TRBD2. The V gene end was trimmed by 0 bases and the J gene end by 5 bases; junction bases not matched to a gene: 5. CDR1 is MNHEY and CDR2 is SVGAGI in the germline V gene. This CDR3 is 16 amino acids long.

This clonotype was counted a few times. The rearrangement joins TRBV20-1 to TRBJ1-2; TRBD1 matches at 11 bases. CDR1 DFQATT and CDR2 SNEGSKA come from the germline V gene (reference sequence). This CDR3 has 14 residues. The junction had 4 bases not matched to a gene; V was cut back by 3 bases and J by 4 bases. The CDR3 DNA reads as TGCAGTGCTAGGGGTGGGACAGGGGGCTATGGCTACACCTTC. Protein sequence: CSARGGTGGYGYTF.